The 10 T cell receptor beta chains listed next were all sequenced from one sample in a study of blood T cell repertoires in COVID-19. Profiled with immunoSEQ multiplex PCR; TCRdb holds only in-frame clones, not every one. The table has roughly 330,000 clones, approximately 88% seen once; the top ten hold under 6%. Sequencing was performed on PBMCs or T cells enriched from blood (not recorded which). The source is a man aged 25-45 years who had recovered from COVID-19.

This chain uses TRBV9 with TRBJ2-7; 8 bases align to TRBD2. This CDR3 is 13 amino acids long. Losses at the gene ends were 3 bases for V and 1 base for J; bases not matched to a gene: 0. The germline gives CDR1 SGDLS, CDR2 YYNGEE. The chain's CDR3 is CASSGGRSYEQYF. CDR3 coding DNA: TGTGCCAGCAGCGGCGGGAGGTCCTACGAGCAGTACTTC.

This chain joins TRBV2 and TRBJ2-7; unclear D gene. Germline CDR1 SNHLY, CDR2 FYNNEI. V was cut by 4 bases and J by 0 bases, with 7 bases left in between. The CDR3 extends over 13 amino acids. The CDR3 is CASSVTGSYEQYF. In DNA form, the CDR3 reads TGTGCCAGCAGTGTGACGGGCTCCTACGAGCAGTACTTC.

The chain uses TRBV3-1 (or the pseudogene TRBV3-2) and TRBJ1-3; D is unresolved. Trimming shortened V by 4 bases and J by 5 bases, and 12 bases separated the two germline ends. Germline values: CDR1 LGHDT, CDR2 YNNKEL (reference sequence). The CDR3 runs to 14 residues. DNA of the CDR3: TGTGCCAGCAGCCCCTCCGCGGTTCGAAACACCATATATTTT. Amino acid sequence: CASSPSAVRNTIYF.

The rearrangement joins TRBV3-1 (or the pseudogene TRBV3-2) to TRBJ1-6, with TRBD1 matching 7 bases. The length of the CDR3 is 15 residues. Germline V gives CDR1 LGHDT, CDR2 YNNKEL (reference sequence). Unmatched junction bases numbered 6, after V lost 2 bases and J lost 8 bases. This CDR3 reads CASSQPTGAYSPLHF. The CDR3, as DNA: TGTGCCAGCAGCCAACCTACAGGGGCCTATTCACCCCTCCACTTT.

The CDR3 spells CASSLRTYETQYF. In DNA form, the CDR3 reads TGTGCCAGCAGCTTAAGGACATACGAGACCCAGTACTTC. The chain recombines TRBV11-2 with TRBJ2-5; tentatively, D is TRBD1 (5 bases). The CDR3 is 13 residues long. Deletions cut 2 bases from V and 5 bases from J, with 9 bases between. Germline V gives CDR1 SGHAT, CDR2 FQNNGV.

In nucleotides, the CDR3 is TGTGCCTGGAGCCCCCCCAGGCAAAGGAGGAATGAGCAGTTCTTC. This translates into CAWSPPRQRRNEQFF. The rearrangement joins TRBV30 to TRBJ2-1; maybe TRBD2 (5 bases). Trimming removed 3 bases from V and 7 bases from J, with 19 bases in between. The length of the CDR3 is 15 residues. CDR1 and CDR2 from the germline V gene are GTSNPN and SVGIG (reference sequence).

This clone has a single count. This chain uses TRBV28 with TRBJ1-6, with D possibly TRBD1 on 6 matching bases. V was cut by 0 bases and J by 5 bases, with 11 bases left in between. In germline, CDR1 is MDHEN, CDR2 SYDVKM. CDR3 length: 16 amino acids. CDR3 region: CASSLWGHTNNSPLHF. CDR3 coding DNA: TGTGCCAGCAGTTTATGGGGACACACTAATAATTCACCCCTCCACTTT.

The V gene is TRBV2, the J gene TRBJ2-7; 8 bases fit TRBD1. The CDR3 spans 15 residues. V lost 6 bases, J lost 2 bases, and 9 bases stayed unmatched. The germline gives CDR1 SNHLY, CDR2 FYNNEI. The CDR3 protein is CASRTGQGETYEQYF. In nucleotides, the CDR3 is TGTGCCAGCAGAACCGGACAGGGAGAAACCTACGAGCAGTACTTC.

This sequence joins TRBV2 and TRBJ2-7; D uncertain. Trimming cost V 8 bases and J 7 bases, with 9 bases left between them. The CDR3 extends over 10 amino acids. Germline CDR1 is SNHLY and CDR2 is FYNNEI. This chain's CDR3 is CASWAREQYF. In DNA, the CDR3 is TGTGCCAGCTGGGCCAGGGAGCAGTACTTC.

The chain is built from TRBV25-1 and TRBJ2-7, with 8 bases aligning to TRBD1. Germline V gene data show CDR1 as MGHDK and CDR2 as SYGVNS. The V and J ends lost 5 bases and 3 bases, in that order; junction bases with no gene match: 9. CDR3 length equals 15 residues. CDR3 loop: CASSPLDRDLYEQYF. The DNA for the CDR3 is TGTGCCAGCAGTCCACTGGACAGGGATCTCTACGAGCAGTACTTC.